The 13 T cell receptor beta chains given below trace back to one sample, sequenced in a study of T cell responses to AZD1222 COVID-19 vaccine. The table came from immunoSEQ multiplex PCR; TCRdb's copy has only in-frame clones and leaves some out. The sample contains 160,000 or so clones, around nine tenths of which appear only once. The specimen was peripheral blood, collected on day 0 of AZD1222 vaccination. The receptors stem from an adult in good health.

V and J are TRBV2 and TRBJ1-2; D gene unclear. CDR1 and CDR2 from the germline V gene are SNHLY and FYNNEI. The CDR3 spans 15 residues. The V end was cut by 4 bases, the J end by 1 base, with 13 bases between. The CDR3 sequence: CASSGGRWDNYGYTF. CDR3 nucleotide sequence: TGTGCCAGCAGTGGTGGACGGTGGGATAACTATGGCTACACCTTC. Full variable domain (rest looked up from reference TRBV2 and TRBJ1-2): EPEVTQTPSHQVTQMGQEVILRCVPISNHLYFYWYRQILGQKVEFLVSFYNNEISEKSEIFDDQFSVERPDGSNFTLKIRSTKLEDSAMYFCASSGGRWDNYGYTFGSGTRLTVV.

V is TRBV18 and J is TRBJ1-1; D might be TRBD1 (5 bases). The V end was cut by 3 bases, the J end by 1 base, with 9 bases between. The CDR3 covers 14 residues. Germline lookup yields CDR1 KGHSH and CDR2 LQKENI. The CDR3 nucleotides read TGTGCCAGCTCACCGGAGAGGGGGAACACTGAAGCTTTCTTT. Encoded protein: CASSPERGNTEAFF. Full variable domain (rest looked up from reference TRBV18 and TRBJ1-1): NAGVMQNPRHLVRRRGQEARLRCSPMKGHSHVYWYRQLPEEGLKFMVYLQKENIIDESGMPKERFSAEFPKEGPSILRIQQVVRGDSAAYFCASSPERGNTEAFFGQGTRLTVV.

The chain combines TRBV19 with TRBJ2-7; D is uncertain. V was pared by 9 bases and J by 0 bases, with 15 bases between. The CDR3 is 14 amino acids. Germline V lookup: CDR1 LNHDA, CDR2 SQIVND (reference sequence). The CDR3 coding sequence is TGTGCCAGCCGAGCGACAACAGTCTCCTACGAGCAGTACTTC. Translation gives CASRATTVSYEQYF.

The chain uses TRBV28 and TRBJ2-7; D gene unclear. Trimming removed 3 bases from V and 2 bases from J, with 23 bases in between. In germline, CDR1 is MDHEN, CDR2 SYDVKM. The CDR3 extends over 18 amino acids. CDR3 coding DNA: TGTGCCAGCAGTTTTTGGGCGTTGCGACATGTAGAACCCTACGAGCAGTACTTC. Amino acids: CASSFWALRHVEPYEQYF.

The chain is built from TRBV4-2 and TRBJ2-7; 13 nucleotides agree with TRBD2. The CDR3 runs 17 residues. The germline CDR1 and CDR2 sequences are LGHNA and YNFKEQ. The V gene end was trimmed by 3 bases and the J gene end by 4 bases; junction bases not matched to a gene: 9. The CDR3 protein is CASSQGLAGIDPYEQYF. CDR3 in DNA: TGTGCCAGCAGCCAGGGACTAGCGGGAATTGATCCTTACGAGCAGTACTTC.

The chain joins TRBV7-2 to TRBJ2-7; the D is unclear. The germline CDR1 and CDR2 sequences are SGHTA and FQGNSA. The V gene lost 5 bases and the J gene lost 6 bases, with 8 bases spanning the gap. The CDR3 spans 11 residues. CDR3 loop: CASSIYFEQYF. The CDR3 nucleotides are TGTGCCAGCAGCATATACTTCGAGCAGTACTTC. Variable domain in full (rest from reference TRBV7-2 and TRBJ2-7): GAGVSQSPSNKVTEKGKDVELRCDPISGHTALYWYRQSLGQGLEFLIYFQGNSAPDKSGLPSDRFSAERTGGSVSTLTIQRTQQEDSAVYLCASSIYFEQYFGPGTRLTVT.

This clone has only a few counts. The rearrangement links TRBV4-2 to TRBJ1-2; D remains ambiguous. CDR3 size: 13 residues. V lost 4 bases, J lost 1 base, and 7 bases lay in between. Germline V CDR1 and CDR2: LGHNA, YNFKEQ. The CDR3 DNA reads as TGTGCCAGCAGCCGCGGGATTAACTATGGCTACACCTTC. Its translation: CASSRGINYGYTF.

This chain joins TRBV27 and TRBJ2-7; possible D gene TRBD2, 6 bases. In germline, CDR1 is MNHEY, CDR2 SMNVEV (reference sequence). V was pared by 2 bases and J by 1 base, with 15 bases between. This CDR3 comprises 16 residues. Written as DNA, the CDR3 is TGTGCCAGCAGTTTAAGCGGCGGGGAGAGTTCCTACGAGCAGTACTTC. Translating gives CASSLSGGESSYEQYF.

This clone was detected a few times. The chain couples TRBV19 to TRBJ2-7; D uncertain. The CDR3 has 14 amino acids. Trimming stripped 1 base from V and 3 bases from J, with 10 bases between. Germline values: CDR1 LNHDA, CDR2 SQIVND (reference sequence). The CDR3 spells CASSIVASHYEQYF. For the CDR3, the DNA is TGTGCCAGTAGTATAGTGGCCAGTCACTACGAGCAGTACTTC.

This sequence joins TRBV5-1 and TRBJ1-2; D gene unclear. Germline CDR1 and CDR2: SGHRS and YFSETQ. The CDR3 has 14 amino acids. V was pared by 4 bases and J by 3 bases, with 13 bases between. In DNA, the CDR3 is TGCGCCAGCAGCCCGGGCTCCCTCGACTATGGCTACACCTTC. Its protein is CASSPGSLDYGYTF.

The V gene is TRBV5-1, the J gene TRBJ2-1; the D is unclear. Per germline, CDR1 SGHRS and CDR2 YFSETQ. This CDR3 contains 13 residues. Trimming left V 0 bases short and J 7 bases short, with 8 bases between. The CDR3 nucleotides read TGCGCCAGCAGCTTGGAGTTAGGTAATGAGCAGTTCTTC. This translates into CASSLELGNEQFF.

The chain's CDR3 is CASSEFLGQNYGYTF. CDR3 in DNA: TGTGCCAGCAGTGAATTCCTGGGACAGAACTATGGCTACACCTTC. V usage is TRBV6-1 and J usage is TRBJ1-2, with TRBD1 matching over 7 bases. With 2 bases clipped from V and 2 bases from J, the junction kept 5 bases outside the gene matches. This CDR3 region has 15 residues. Germline CDR1 is MNHNS and CDR2 is SASEGT.

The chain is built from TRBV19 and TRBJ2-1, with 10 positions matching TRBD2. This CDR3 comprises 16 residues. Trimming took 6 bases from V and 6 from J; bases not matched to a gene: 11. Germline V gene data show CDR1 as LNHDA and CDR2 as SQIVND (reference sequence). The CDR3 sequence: CASRYQGAGGGNEQFF. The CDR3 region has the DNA TGTGCCAGTAGATATCAGGGAGCGGGAGGGGGCAATGAGCAGTTCTTC.